Listed here is a single TCR beta chain. These data belong to a study of blood T cell repertoires in COVID-19. The wider study: The United States, Italy and Spain supplied acute and convalescent COVID-19 samples. From T cells, B-cell-depleted T cells, or PBMCs came the material, which was cDNA or gDNA.

Germline CDR1 reads MNHEY; CDR2 reads SVGAGI. Trimming removed 6 bases at V and 4 bases at J, with 9 bases between. The length of the CDR3 is 12 residues. Study processing details: Reference gene primer amplification yielded estimated nucleated cell counts. Sequenced by immunoSEQ multiplex PCR; TCRdb stores in-frame clones only, minus some. V, J and clone size are taken as reported in that table, and D and trimming were inferred from the DNA itself. Of 180,000 or so clones in the sample, 87% are singletons; the top ten hold about 1.6%. This chain uses TRBV6-5 with TRBJ1-2, with a weak D call TRBD1 (6 bases). The origin of this receptor is a woman aged 45-60 years with acute or convalescent COVID-19. The sequencing input was peripheral blood. The CDR3 reads CASRDSLYGYTF. CDR3 bases: TGTGCCAGCAGGGACAGTCTCTATGGCTACACCTTC.